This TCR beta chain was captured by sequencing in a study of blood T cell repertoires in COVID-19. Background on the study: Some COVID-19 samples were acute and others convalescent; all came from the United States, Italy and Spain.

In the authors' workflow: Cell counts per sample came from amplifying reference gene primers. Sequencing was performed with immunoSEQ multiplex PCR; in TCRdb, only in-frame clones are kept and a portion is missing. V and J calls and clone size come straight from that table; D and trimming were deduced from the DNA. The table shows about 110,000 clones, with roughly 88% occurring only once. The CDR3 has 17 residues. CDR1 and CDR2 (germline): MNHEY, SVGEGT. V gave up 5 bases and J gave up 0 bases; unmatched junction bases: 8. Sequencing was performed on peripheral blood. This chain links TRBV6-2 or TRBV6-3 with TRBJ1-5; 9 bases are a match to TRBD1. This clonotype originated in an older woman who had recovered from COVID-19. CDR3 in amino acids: CASSPDRGVDSNQPQHF. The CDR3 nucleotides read TGTGCCAGCAGTCCCGACAGGGGGGTCGATAGCAATCAGCCCCAGCATTTT.